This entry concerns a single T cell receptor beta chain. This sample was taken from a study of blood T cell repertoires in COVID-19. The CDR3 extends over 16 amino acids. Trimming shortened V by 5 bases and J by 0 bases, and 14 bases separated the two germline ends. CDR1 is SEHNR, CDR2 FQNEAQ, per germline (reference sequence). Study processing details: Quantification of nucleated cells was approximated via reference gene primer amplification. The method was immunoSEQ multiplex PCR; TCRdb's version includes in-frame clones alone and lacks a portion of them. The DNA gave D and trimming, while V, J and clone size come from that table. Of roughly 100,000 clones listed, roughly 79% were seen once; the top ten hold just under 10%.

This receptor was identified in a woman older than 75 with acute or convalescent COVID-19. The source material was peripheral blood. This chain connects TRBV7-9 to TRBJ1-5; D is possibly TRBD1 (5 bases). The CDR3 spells CASSRGTAHSNQPQHF. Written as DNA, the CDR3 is TGTGCCAGCAGCCGGGGGACGGCGCATAGCAATCAGCCCCAGCATTTT.